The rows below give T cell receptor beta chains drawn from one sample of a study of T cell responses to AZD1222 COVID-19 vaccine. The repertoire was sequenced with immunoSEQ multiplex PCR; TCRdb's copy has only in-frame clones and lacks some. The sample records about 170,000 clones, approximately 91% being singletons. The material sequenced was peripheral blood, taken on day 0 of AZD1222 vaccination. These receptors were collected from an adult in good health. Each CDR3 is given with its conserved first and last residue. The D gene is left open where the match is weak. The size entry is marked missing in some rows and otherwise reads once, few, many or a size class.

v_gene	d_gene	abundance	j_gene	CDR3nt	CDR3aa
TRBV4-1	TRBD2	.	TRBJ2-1	TGCGCCAGCAGCCTAGCGGCTAGCGGGAGTCGATACAATGAGCAGTTCTTC	CASSLAASGSRYNEQFF
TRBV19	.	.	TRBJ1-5	TGTGCCAGTAGTATGAGCGGGCCCAGCAATCAGCCCCAGCATTTT	CASSMSGPSNQPQHF
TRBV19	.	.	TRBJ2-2	TGTGCCAGTAGTATAGTTACCGGGGAGCTGTTTTTT	CASSIVTGELFF
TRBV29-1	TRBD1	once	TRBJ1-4	TGCAGCGTTGAACCCATCGACAGGGGTGATGAAAAACTGTTTTTT	CSVEPIDRGDEKLFF
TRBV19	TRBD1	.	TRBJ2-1	TGTGCCAGTAGTAATGGGCAGGGGGCGTATGAGCAGTTCTTC	CASSNGQGAYEQFF
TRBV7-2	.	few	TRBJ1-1	TGTGCCAGCAGCGAATTCCCGGGACACGTGAACACTGAAGCTTTCTTT	CASSEFPGHVNTEAFF
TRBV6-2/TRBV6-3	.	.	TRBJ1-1	TGTGCCAGCAGTTACTCACCGGTTAGGCAGGGTAGGCGGACTGAAGCTTTCTTT	CASSYSPVRQGRRTEAFF
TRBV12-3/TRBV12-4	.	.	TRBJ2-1	TGTGCCAGCGGGATCACAGGGTGGCAGTTCTTC	CASGITGWQFF
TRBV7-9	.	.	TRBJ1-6	TGTGCCAGCAGCCTTTTGGGTAGCGATTCACCCCTCCACTTT	CASSLLGSDSPLHF
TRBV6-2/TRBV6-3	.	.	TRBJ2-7	TGTGCCAGCAGTTACCATCCGGCATACGAGCAGTACTTC	CASSYHPAYEQYF
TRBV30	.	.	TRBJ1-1	TGTGCCTGGAGTGTATCCCGGGGAGAAGCTTTCTTT	CAWSVSRGEAFF
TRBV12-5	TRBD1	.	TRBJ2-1	TGTGCTAGTATGAAGGGACAGGGTAGGTCCTACAATGAGCAGTTCTTC	CASMKGQGRSYNEQFF
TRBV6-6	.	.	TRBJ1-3	TGTGCCAGCAGTTACTCAAGGGGCTCTGGAAACACCATATATTTT	CASSYSRGSGNTIYF
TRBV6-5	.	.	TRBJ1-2	TGTGCCAGCACCACACAGAGTACCTATGGCTACACCTTC	CASTTQSTYGYTF
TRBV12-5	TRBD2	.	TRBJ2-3	TGTGCTAGTGGTTTGTTCCTCTCGACTAGCGGGGGCCCTAGCACAGATACGCAGTATTTT	CASGLFLSTSGGPSTDTQYF
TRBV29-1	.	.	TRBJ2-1	TGCAGCGTTGATAGGGCGGTTGGGAACAATGAGCAGTTCTTC	CSVDRAVGNNEQFF
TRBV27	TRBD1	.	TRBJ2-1	TGTGCCAGCAGTTTGTCCCCGGGGACAGGGGAAAAGTTCTTC	CASSLSPGTGEKFF
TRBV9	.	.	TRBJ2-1	TGTGCCAGCAGCACAACCGGGACCCACAATGAGCAGTTCTTC	CASSTTGTHNEQFF
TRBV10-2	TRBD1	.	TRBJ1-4	TGCGCCAGCAGGGAGACAGGGTGGAATGAAAAACTGTTTTTT	CASRETGWNEKLFF
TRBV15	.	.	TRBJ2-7	TGTGCCACCAGCAGACCCGGGACAACGAGCTACGAGCAGTACTTC	CATSRPGTTSYEQYF
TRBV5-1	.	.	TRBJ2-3	TGCGCCAGCAGCGAACTAGTCGCAGATACGCAGTATTTT	CASSELVADTQYF
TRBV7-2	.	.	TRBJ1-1	TGTGCCAGCGTAACCGGGCCCCAGGCGGGGACTGAAGCTTTCTTT	CASVTGPQAGTEAFF
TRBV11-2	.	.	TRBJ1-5	TGTGCCAGCAGCTCCTCGGGGGAGCCCCAGCATTTT	CASSSSGEPQHF
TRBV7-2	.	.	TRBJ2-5	TGTGCCAGCAGCCCCGTCACAGGGCGTGTAGGAGAGACCCAGTACTTC	CASSPVTGRVGETQYF
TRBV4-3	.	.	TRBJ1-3	TGCGCCAGCAGCCAAGAGGGGGGGGCTGGAAACACCATATATTTT	CASSQEGGAGNTIYF
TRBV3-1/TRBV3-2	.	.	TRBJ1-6	TGTGCCAGCAGCCTTGGACACCTTAATTCACCCCTCCACTTT	CASSLGHLNSPLHF
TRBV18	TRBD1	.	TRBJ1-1	TGTGCCAGCTCCTATCGACAGGGAACCACTGAAGCTTTCTTT	CASSYRQGTTEAFF
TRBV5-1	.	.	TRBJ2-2	TGCGCCAGCAGCGGCAGGGATACCGGGGAGCTGTTTTTT	CASSGRDTGELFF
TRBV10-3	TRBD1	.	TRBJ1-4	TGTGCCATCAGTGCAGGGGGCGCGGCTAATGAAAAACTGTTTTTT	CAISAGGAANEKLFF
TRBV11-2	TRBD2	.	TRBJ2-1	TGTGCCAGCAGCTTAAGGGGCCTTAGGATAGCGGGAGAGTACAATGAGCAGTTCTTC	CASSLRGLRIAGEYNEQFF
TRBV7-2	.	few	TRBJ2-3	TGTGCCAGCAGCTTATCTAGCCTAGATACGCAGTATTTT	CASSLSSLDTQYF
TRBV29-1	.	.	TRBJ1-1	TGCAGCGTTGATGAGGCAGGGTATGGCACTGAAGCTTTCTTT	CSVDEAGYGTEAFF